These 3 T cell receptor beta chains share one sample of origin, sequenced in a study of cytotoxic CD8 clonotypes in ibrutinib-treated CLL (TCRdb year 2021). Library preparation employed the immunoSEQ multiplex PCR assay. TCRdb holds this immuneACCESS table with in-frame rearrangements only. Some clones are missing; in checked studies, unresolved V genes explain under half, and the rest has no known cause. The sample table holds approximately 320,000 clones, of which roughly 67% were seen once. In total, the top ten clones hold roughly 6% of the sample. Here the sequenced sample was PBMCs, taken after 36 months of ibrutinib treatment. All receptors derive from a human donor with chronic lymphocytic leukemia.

The CDR3 region has the DNA TGCGCCAGCAGCGGGCTAGCGGGATCCTACGAGCAGTACTTC. Its protein product is CASSGLAGSYEQYF. This rearrangement joins TRBV5-1 to TRBJ2-7, with 9 bases lining up with TRBD2. Germline V gene lookup returns CDR1 SGHRS and CDR2 YFSETQ. Unmatched junction bases numbered 3, after V lost 4 bases and J lost 1 base. This CDR3 is built from 14 residues.

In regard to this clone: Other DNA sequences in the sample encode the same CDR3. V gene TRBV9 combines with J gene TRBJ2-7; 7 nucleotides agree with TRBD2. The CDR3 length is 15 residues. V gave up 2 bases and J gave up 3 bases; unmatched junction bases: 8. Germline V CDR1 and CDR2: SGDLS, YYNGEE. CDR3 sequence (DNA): TGTGCCAGCAGCGTTAGTTCGGGAGGTAGCTACGAGCAGTACTTC. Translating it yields CASSVSSGGSYEQYF.

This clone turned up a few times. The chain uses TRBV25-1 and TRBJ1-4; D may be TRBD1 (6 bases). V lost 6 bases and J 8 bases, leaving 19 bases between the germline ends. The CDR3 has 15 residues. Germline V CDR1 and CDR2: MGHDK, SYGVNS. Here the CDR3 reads CASRGLLGAREKLFF. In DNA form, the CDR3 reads TGTGCCAGCAGAGGTCTACTGGGGGCGCGGGAAAAACTGTTTTTT.